What follows are 9 T cell receptor beta chains derived from one specimen sequenced in a study of cytomegalovirus exposure and HLA in healthy donors. PCR used 60 Vbeta primers and 13 Jbeta primers. TCRdb's copy holds only in-frame clones and misses some; the assay was immunoSEQ multiplex PCR. The sample contains around 200,000 clones, approximately 90% of which appear only once. The material sequenced was PBMCs. These receptor sequences come from a woman between 18 and 30 years old in good health and CMV-seronegative.

CDR3 DNA sequence: TGCGCCAGCAGCCAAGAACTAGAAGTCACAGATACGCAGTATTTT. This encodes CASSQELEVTDTQYF. The gene calls are TRBV4-1 and TRBJ2-3, with D possibly being TRBD2 (5 bases). Trimming took off 0 bases at V and 2 bases at J, with 9 bases between the two ends. The germline V gene encodes CDR1 MGHRA and CDR2 YSYEKL. The CDR3 consists of 15 residues.

The rearrangement joins TRBV25-1 to TRBJ1-2; D remains unclear. V was clipped by 1 base and J by 10 bases, with 7 bases between them. The CDR3 length is 11 residues. Germline CDR1 and CDR2: MGHDK and SYGVNS. CDR3 DNA: TGTGCCAGCAGTGAATTTGGCTCCTACACCTTC. Translating gives CASSEFGSYTF.

V and J are TRBV27 and TRBJ2-1; perhaps TRBD2 as D (5 bases). The CDR3 is made up of 18 amino acids. Trimming left V 3 bases short and J 4 bases short, with 22 bases between. Germline values: CDR1 MNHEY, CDR2 SMNVEV (reference sequence). Here the CDR3 reads CASSFTGGAGLKYNEQFF. The CDR3 bases are TGTGCCAGCAGTTTTACCGGTGGCGCGGGCTTGAAGTACAATGAGCAGTTCTTC.

The V gene is TRBV2, the J gene TRBJ1-2; D perhaps matches TRBD1 (5 bases). The germline CDR1 and CDR2 sequences are SNHLY and FYNNEI. This CDR3 has 14 amino acids. Trimming cost V 5 bases and J 4 bases, with 14 bases left between them. For the CDR3, the DNA is TGTGCCAGCAGTAGCCAGGGTGCGGTCTATGGCTACACCTTC. Protein sequence: CASSSQGAVYGYTF.

The V call is TRBV4-3, the J call TRBJ2-1, with a tentative D call TRBD1 (6 bases). The V end lost 0 bases, the J end lost 4 bases, and 13 bases lay between the germline ends. This CDR3 has 16 residues. Germline CDR1 and CDR2: LGHNA and YSLEER. CDR3 residues: CASSQDPGTPYNEQFF. The CDR3 DNA sequence: TGCGCCAGCAGCCAAGATCCCGGGACACCATACAATGAGCAGTTCTTC.

Worth noting for this clone: A junction boundary mismatches the germline segment, possibly from a read error. The V call is TRBV29-1, the J call TRBJ2-3; D unresolved. Germline values: CDR1 SQVTM, CDR2 ANQGSEA. This CDR3 has 14 residues. The CDR3 spells CSVKDVTSTDTQYF. CDR3 sequence (DNA): TGCAGCGTTAAAGACGTCACTAGCACAGATACGCAGTATTTT.

This clone was counted only a few times. This sequence joins TRBV19 and TRBJ1-2; 7 nucleotides match TRBD1. Germline trimming cut 4 bases from V and 5 bases from J; bases unmatched to any gene: 10. The CDR3 is 15 amino acids. The germline gives CDR1 LNHDA, CDR2 SQIVND (reference sequence). The CDR3 here is CASSTQGGGRYGYTF. The CDR3 DNA is TGTGCCAGTAGTACCCAGGGGGGAGGAAGATATGGCTACACCTTC.

The chain has TRBV19 and TRBJ2-2, with 8 bases identical to TRBD2. CDR3 size: 19 residues. J lost 5 bases, V lost 3 bases, and 17 bases had no gene match. Per the germline V gene, CDR1 is LNHDA and CDR2 is SQIVND (reference sequence). CDR3 nucleotide sequence: TGTGCCAGTAGTATGATCGGTTTAGGCGGGGGGCCCGTTACCGGGGAGCTGTTTTTT. As protein: CASSMIGLGGGPVTGELFF.

The V call is TRBV11-2, the J call TRBJ2-1; the D gene is possibly TRBD2 (5 bases). The V and J ends lost 5 bases and 4 bases respectively, with 9 bases between them. This CDR3 has 13 residues. The germline V gene has CDR1 SGHAT and CDR2 FQNNGV. CDR3 sequence (DNA): TGTGCCAGCAGCCCGAGACTATACAATGAGCAGTTCTTC. This sequence encodes CASSPRLYNEQFF.